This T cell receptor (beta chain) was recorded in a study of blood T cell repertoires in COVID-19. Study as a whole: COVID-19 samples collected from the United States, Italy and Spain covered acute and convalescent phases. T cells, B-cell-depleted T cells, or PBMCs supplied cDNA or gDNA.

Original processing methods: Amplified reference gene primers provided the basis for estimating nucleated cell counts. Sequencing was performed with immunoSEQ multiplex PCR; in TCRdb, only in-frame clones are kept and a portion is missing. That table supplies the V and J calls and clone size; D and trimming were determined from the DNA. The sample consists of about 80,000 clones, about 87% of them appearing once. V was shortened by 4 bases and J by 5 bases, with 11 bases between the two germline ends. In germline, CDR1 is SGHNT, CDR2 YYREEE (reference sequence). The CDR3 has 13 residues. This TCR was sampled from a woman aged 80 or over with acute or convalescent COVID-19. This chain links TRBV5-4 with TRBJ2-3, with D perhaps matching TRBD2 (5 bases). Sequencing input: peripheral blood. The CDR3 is CASSRTLKDTQYF. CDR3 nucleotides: TGTGCCAGCAGCCGGACTTTAAAAGATACGCAGTATTTT. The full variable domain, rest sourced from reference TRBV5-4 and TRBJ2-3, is ETGVTQSPTHLIKTRGQQVTLRCSSQSGHNTVSWYQQALGQGPQFIFQYYREEENGRGNFPPRFSGLQFPNYSSELNVNALELDDSALYLCASSRTLKDTQYFGPGTRLTVL.